The 19 T cell receptor beta chains in this list originate from one sample, sequenced in a study of control samples from healthy donors and cancer patients. Generated by immunoSEQ multiplex PCR, the TCRdb table keeps only in-frame clones and is missing some. The repertoire holds over 150,000 clones, with 91% as singletons. The sample taken for sequencing was blood. These receptors all stem from a woman in her forties in good health.

This clone was observed once. The CDR3 loop is CASSLGVDSGPTDTQYF. CDR3 sequence (DNA): TGTGCCAGCAGTTTAGGGGTTGACAGTGGCCCTACGGATACGCAGTATTTT. V gene TRBV28 combines with J gene TRBJ2-3; D is perhaps TRBD1 (5 bases). CDR1 and CDR2 from the germline V gene are MDHEN and SYDVKM. V was cut by 2 bases and J by 6 bases, with 21 bases left in between. The CDR3 has 17 residues. Supplemented by reference TRBV28 and TRBJ2-3, the full variable domain reads DVKVTQSSRYLVKRTGEKVFLECVQDMDHENMFWYRQDPGLGLRLIYFSYDVKMKEKGDIPEGYSVSREKKERFSLILESASTNQTSMYLCASSLGVDSGPTDTQYFGPGTRLTVL.

V and J are TRBV6-5 and TRBJ1-4; 7 bases are a match to TRBD1. V shed 4 bases, J shed 6 bases, and the junction held 11 bases outside the gene matches. Germline V CDR1 and CDR2: MNHEY, SVGAGI. The CDR3 is 16 amino acids. CDR3 DNA: TGTGCCAGCAGTTTTTCACTCGGGACAGCAGATGAAAAACTGTTTTTT. Amino acid sequence: CASSFSLGTADEKLFF.

This clone was counted once. The chain couples TRBV6-6 to TRBJ1-5; D ambiguous. The CDR3 is 17 residues long. CDR1 is MNHNY and CDR2 is SVGAGI in the germline V gene (reference sequence). V dropped 5 bases and J dropped 7 bases, with 24 bases sitting between them. The CDR3 loop is CASSPNGGTLRSQPQHF. CDR3 sequence (DNA): TGTGCCAGCAGTCCTAATGGAGGCACCTTAAGAAGCCAGCCCCAGCATTTT.

This clone was seen a few times. The chain has TRBV7-3 and TRBJ1-6, with a weak D call TRBD1 (5 bases). Trimming removed 5 bases at V and 6 bases at J, with 14 bases between. Per germline, CDR1 SGHTA and CDR2 FQGTGA. The CDR3 is 15 residues long. CDR3 nucleotide sequence: TGTGCCAGCAGCCTTACAGGACGGACTAATTCACCCCTCCACTTT. It specifies CASSLTGRTNSPLHF.

For the CDR3, the DNA is TGTGCCAGCAGCCAAGGGACTAGCGGGGCCCACGAGCAGTACTTC. Protein sequence: CASSQGTSGAHEQYF. The rearrangement uses TRBV3-1 (or the pseudogene TRBV3-2) and TRBJ2-7, with 12 nucleotides matching TRBD2. The CDR3 totals 15 residues. Losses at the gene ends were 1 base for V and 5 bases for J; bases not matched to a gene: 3. Germline V gives CDR1 LGHDT, CDR2 YNNKEL (reference sequence).

The sample holds one count of this clone. The chain combines TRBV10-3 with TRBJ1-2; a possible D gene is TRBD1 (5 bases). The V gene's germline CDR1 is ENHRY and CDR2 SYGVKD. The ends were cut back, 10 bases at V and 7 bases at J, with 19 bases in the middle. This CDR3 spans 13 amino acids. The DNA for the CDR3 is TGTGCCACCGGCGACGTTGGGGCAGGTGGCTACACCTTC. The encoded protein is CATGDVGAGGYTF.

The V call is TRBV3-1 (or the pseudogene TRBV3-2), the J call TRBJ2-3, with D perhaps assigned TRBD1 or TRBD2 (5 bases each). The ends were cut back, 4 bases at V and 2 bases at J, with 16 bases in the middle. From germline, CDR1 is LGHDT and CDR2 YNNKEL (reference sequence). This CDR3 region has 16 residues. This chain's CDR3 is CASSPLGAGVTDTQYF. The CDR3 DNA is TGTGCCAGCAGCCCCCTAGGGGCCGGGGTCACAGATACGCAGTATTTT.

The gene calls are TRBV5-1 and TRBJ2-5, with TRBD2 identical over 12 bases. CDR1 and CDR2 from the germline V gene are SGHRS and YFSETQ. The CDR3 loop spans 15 amino acids. Trimming took 0 bases from V and 7 from J; bases not matched to a gene: 4. CDR3 loop: CASSLDTGLAGTQYF. CDR3 coding DNA: TGCGCCAGCAGCTTGGATACGGGACTAGCGGGGACCCAGTACTTC.

The table lists this clone with a count of one. V is TRBV11-2 and J is TRBJ1-2, with 7 bases matching TRBD1. This CDR3 is 14 amino acids long. J was trimmed by 4 bases and V by 2 bases; bases with no gene match: 4. CDR1 is SGHAT and CDR2 is FQNNGV in the germline V gene. The CDR3: CASSLRDSPYGYTF. CDR3 in DNA: TGTGCCAGCAGCTTACGGGACAGTCCCTATGGCTACACCTTC.

The chain joins TRBV3-1 (or the pseudogene TRBV3-2) to TRBJ2-1; D call uncertain. Germline V gene lookup returns CDR1 LGHDT and CDR2 YNNKEL (reference sequence). Trimming pared 2 bases from V and 9 bases from J, leaving 8 bases between. The CDR3 covers 12 residues. The CDR3 nucleotides are TGTGCCAGCAGCCAAACCGGTGGTGAGCAGTTCTTC. Translation: CASSQTGGEQFF.

The gene calls are TRBV10-3 and TRBJ1-5; a possible D gene is TRBD1 (6 bases). Trimming shortened V by 6 bases and J by 4 bases, and 10 bases separated the two germline ends. This CDR3 is built from 13 residues. Germline V gives CDR1 ENHRY, CDR2 SYGVKD. CDR3 nucleotides: TGTGCCATCAGACAGGGAGAAAATCAGCCCCAGCATTTT. This encodes CAIRQGENQPQHF.

The rearrangement links TRBV6-6 to TRBJ2-3; no clear D gene. Per germline, CDR1 MNHNY and CDR2 SVGAGI (reference sequence). The CDR3 covers 12 residues. V lost 2 bases and J lost 2, with 2 bases in between. CDR3 DNA sequence: TGTGCCAGCAGTTACGCCACAGATACGCAGTATTTT. As protein: CASSYATDTQYF.

The chain joins TRBV10-3 to TRBJ2-2; tentatively, D is TRBD2 (5 bases). There are 14 residues in the CDR3. V was trimmed by 3 bases and J by 7 bases, leaving 12 bases between them. The germline V gene has CDR1 ENHRY and CDR2 SYGVKD. The CDR3 here is CAISDGVGSGELFF. CDR3 in DNA: TGTGCCATCAGTGACGGCGTGGGGAGCGGGGAGCTGTTTTTT.

The V gene is TRBV18, the J gene TRBJ1-4, with D unresolved. V shed 1 base and J shed 4 bases, with 10 bases lying between them. Germline CDR1 is KGHSH and CDR2 is LQKENI. The CDR3 has 15 amino acids. As DNA, the CDR3 is TGTGCCAGCTCACCACGACTTAGCTATAATGAAAAACTGTTTTTT. Protein sequence: CASSPRLSYNEKLFF.

This rearrangement joins TRBV20-1 to TRBJ1-1; D is ambiguous. V lost 3 bases, J lost 0 bases, and 11 bases lay in between. Germline CDR1 reads DFQATT; CDR2 reads SNEGSKA (reference sequence). This CDR3 has 14 amino acids. CDR3 loop: CSASPFGMNTEAFF. The CDR3 DNA is TGCAGTGCTAGTCCCTTCGGGATGAACACTGAAGCTTTCTTT.

This rearrangement joins TRBV29-1 to TRBJ2-7; D gene unclear. There are 11 residues in the CDR3. The germline V and J ends were trimmed by 7 bases and 6 bases, with 13 bases remaining between them. Germline-derived CDR1 and CDR2 are SQVTM and ANQGSEA. CDR3 DNA: TGCAGCGGAATAGTAGAAGCCGAGCAGTACTTC. This encodes CSGIVEAEQYF.

The V and J genes are TRBV29-1 and TRBJ2-3; D may be TRBD1 or TRBD2 (7 bases each). V was clipped by 7 bases and J by 6 bases, with 17 bases between them. Germline V lookup: CDR1 SQVTM, CDR2 ANQGSEA. This CDR3 has 13 amino acids. The CDR3 coding sequence is TGCAGCGCCTCGACAGGGAGGGGTGATACGCAGTATTTT. It is translated as CSASTGRGDTQYF.

V is TRBV7-2 and J is TRBJ1-6, with 10 nucleotides matching TRBD1. CDR3 length equals 14 residues. The V gene end was trimmed by 5 bases and the J gene end by 10 bases; junction bases not matched to a gene: 5. Looked up from germline, CDR1 is SGHTA and CDR2 is FQGNSA. CDR3 amino acids: CASSRDRGYSPLHF. In nucleotides, the CDR3 is TGTGCCAGCAGCCGGGACAGGGGATACTCACCCCTCCACTTT.

The V gene is TRBV2, the J gene TRBJ1-6; 8 positions match TRBD1. V was clipped by 4 bases and J by 6 bases; unmatched bases: 5. This CDR3 is built from 15 residues. The V gene's germline CDR1 is SNHLY and CDR2 FYNNEI. The CDR3 sequence: CASSALGQGNSPLHF. The CDR3 bases are TGTGCCAGCAGTGCTTTAGGACAGGGTAATTCACCCCTCCACTTT.